These 29 T cell receptor beta chains were all obtained from the same sample, sequenced in a study of cytomegalovirus exposure and HLA in healthy donors. The PCR used 60 Vbeta and 13 Jbeta primers. TCRdb's copy holds only in-frame clones and misses some; the assay was immunoSEQ multiplex PCR. The table lists about 50,000 clones. The sample taken for sequencing was PBMCs. All receptors derive from a man aged 18 to 30 in good health and CMV-seropositive.

The J gene is TRBJ2-3, the V gene TRBV5-1; 10 bases are shared with TRBD1. Germline CDR1 is SGHRS and CDR2 is YFSETQ. There are 15 residues in the CDR3. The junction had 5 bases not matched to a gene; V was cut back by 3 bases and J by 4 bases. CDR3 amino acids: CASSSGQGIADTQYF. The CDR3 nucleotides read TGCGCCAGCAGCTCGGGACAGGGGATCGCAGATACGCAGTATTTT.

The gene calls are TRBV11-3 and TRBJ2-1; 10 positions match TRBD1. There are 15 residues in the CDR3. The ends lost 5 bases at V and 8 bases at J; junction bases unmatched: 9. The V gene's germline CDR1 is SGHNT and CDR2 YENEEA. CDR3 loop: CASSPPGQGRDEQFF. The DNA for the CDR3 is TGTGCCAGCAGCCCACCGGGACAGGGGAGGGATGAGCAGTTCTTC.

The V and J genes are TRBV7-8 and TRBJ2-2, with 7 positions matching TRBD2. V lost 4 bases to trimming and J lost 7 bases; unmatched junction nucleotides: 18. This CDR3 region has 18 residues. Germline V gene data show CDR1 as SGHVS and CDR2 as FQNEAQ. CDR3 amino acids: CASSSAPLADRIDGELFF. The CDR3 DNA reads as TGTGCCAGCAGCTCGGCTCCTCTAGCGGACCGGATTGACGGGGAGCTGTTTTTT. The variable domain in full, completed from reference TRBV7-8 and TRBJ2-2, reads GAGVSQSPRYKVAKRGQDVALRCDPISGHVSLFWYQQALGQGPEFLTYFQNEAQLDKSGLPSDRFFAERPEGSVSTLKIQRTQQEDSAVYLCASSSAPLADRIDGELFFGEGSRLTVL.

The V gene is TRBV10-3, the J gene TRBJ2-3; 8 nucleotides match TRBD2. CDR1 ENHRY and CDR2 SYGVKD come from the germline V gene. There are 15 residues in the CDR3. Trimming cost V 6 bases and J 1 base; bases outside gene matches: 6. CDR3 coding DNA: TGTGCCATCAGCCCCACGGGACTAGGCACAGATACGCAGTATTTT. As protein: CAISPTGLGTDTQYF.

CDR3 sequence reads: CASSPGNNEQYF. As DNA, the CDR3 is TGTGCCAGCAGCCCAGGTAACAACGAGCAGTACTTC. The chain carries TRBV5-6 and TRBJ2-7; D unresolved. The V gene's germline CDR1 is SGHDT and CDR2 YYEEEE. This CDR3 has 12 residues. Trimming removed 4 bases from V and 5 bases from J, with 10 bases in between.

The chain couples TRBV18 to TRBJ2-1; a weak D match, TRBD2 (5 bases). The germline V gene encodes CDR1 KGHSH and CDR2 LQKENI. The CDR3 is 11 amino acids. V lost 5 bases and J lost 8, with 7 bases in between. CDR3 amino acids: CASSGEYEQFF. CDR3 in DNA: TGTGCCAGCTCAGGGGAGTATGAGCAGTTCTTC.

The rearrangement uses TRBV29-1 and TRBJ1-1, with 8 positions matching TRBD1. The CDR3 loop spans 13 amino acids. The ends lost 5 bases at V and 1 base at J; junction bases unmatched: 3. CDR1 and CDR2 (germline): SQVTM, ANQGSEA. CDR3 loop: CSVFDRGNTEAFF. The CDR3 coding sequence is TGCAGCGTTTTTGACAGGGGGAACACTGAAGCTTTCTTT.

This chain links TRBV19 with TRBJ1-1, with D maybe TRBD1 (5 bases). Trimming removed 5 bases at V and 5 bases at J, with 18 bases between. Germline loops: CDR1 LNHDA, CDR2 SQIVND (reference sequence). This CDR3 is 15 amino acids long. CDR3 sequence: CASSETVKVVTEAFF. CDR3 in DNA: TGTGCCAGTAGTGAGACAGTGAAAGTGGTGACTGAAGCTTTCTTT.

The J gene is TRBJ2-7, the V gene TRBV7-6, with 10 bases matching TRBD2. J was trimmed by 7 bases and V by 5 bases; bases with no gene match: 14. Germline V CDR1 and CDR2: SGHVS, FNYEAQ. This CDR3 has 16 amino acids. CDR3: CASSPTGLATRGEQYF. The CDR3 region has the DNA TGTGCCAGCAGCCCAACGGGACTAGCGACCCGCGGGGAGCAGTACTTC. Based on the CDR3 plus reference TRBV7-6 and TRBJ2-7, the full variable domain is GAGVSQSPRYKVTKRGQDVALRCDPISGHVSLYWYRQALGQGPEFLTYFNYEAQQDKSGLPNDRFSAERPEGSISTLTIQRTEQRDSAMYRCASSPTGLATRGEQYFGPGTRLTVT.

The CDR3 sequence: CASSYSGGNQPQHF. The DNA of the CDR3 is TGTGCCAGCAGTTACTCGGGCGGGAATCAGCCCCAGCATTTT. The V gene is TRBV6-6, the J gene TRBJ1-5; D not certain. The CDR3 is made up of 14 amino acids. The ends were cut back, 0 bases at V and 4 bases at J, with 7 bases in the middle. CDR1 MNHNY and CDR2 SVGAGI come from the germline V gene (reference sequence).

V gene TRBV11-1 combines with J gene TRBJ2-1, with 10 bases that match TRBD2. The germline V gene has CDR1 SGHAT and CDR2 FQDESV (reference sequence). This CDR3 spans 14 amino acids. V was clipped by 4 bases and J by 6 bases; unmatched bases: 3. The CDR3 spells CASSSSGRGNEQFF. Here the CDR3 DNA reads TGTGCCAGCAGCTCTAGCGGGAGAGGCAATGAGCAGTTCTTC.

The chain couples TRBV5-6 to TRBJ1-2; D not certain. The V gene lost 0 bases and the J gene lost 4 bases, with 7 bases spanning the gap. Per germline, CDR1 SGHDT and CDR2 YYEEEE. There are 13 residues in the CDR3. The CDR3 DNA is TGTGCCAGCAGCTTGGGCCCCAGCTATGGCTACACCTTC. This codes for CASSLGPSYGYTF.

The rearrangement uses TRBV11-2 and TRBJ2-5, with 10 nucleotides matching TRBD2. Germline V lookup: CDR1 SGHAT, CDR2 FQNNGV. CDR3 length equals 15 residues. Trimming removed 5 bases from V and 11 bases from J; junction bases left unmatched: 14. CDR3: CASSPLSSGRREQYF. CDR3 nucleotide sequence: TGTGCCAGCAGCCCACTCAGTAGCGGGAGGAGAGAGCAGTACTTC.

This chain connects TRBV7-3 to TRBJ2-7, with 8 bases lining up with TRBD1. This CDR3 spans 14 amino acids. Per germline, CDR1 SGHTA and CDR2 FQGTGA. V shed 4 bases and J 3 bases; nucleotides not matched to a gene: 5. CDR3 sequence (DNA): TGTGCCAGCAGCTCGACCGGACAGGGCTACGAGCAGTACTTC. As protein: CASSSTGQGYEQYF.

The J gene is TRBJ2-1, the V gene TRBV19, with 10 bases fitting TRBD1. From germline, CDR1 is LNHDA and CDR2 SQIVND (reference sequence). The CDR3 loop spans 14 amino acids. V was clipped by 7 bases and J by 6 bases; unmatched bases: 6. The CDR3 is CASTGQGFSNEQFF. In nucleotides, the CDR3 is TGTGCCAGTACGGGACAGGGGTTTTCCAATGAGCAGTTCTTC.

V gene TRBV29-1 combines with J gene TRBJ2-2; D unclear. The CDR3 extends over 14 amino acids. Germline CDR1 reads SQVTM; CDR2 reads ANQGSEA. V lost 4 bases, J lost 5 bases, and 14 bases lay in between. The CDR3 DNA reads TGCAGCGTTGTGTCCCTTCTAGGAACCGGGGAGCTGTTTTTT. It translates to CSVVSLLGTGELFF.

The V and J genes are TRBV29-1 and TRBJ2-2, with 7 bases fitting TRBD2. The J segment lost 4 bases and the V segment lost 6 bases, leaving 8 bases of the junction unmatched. The CDR3 is made up of 14 amino acids. Per germline, CDR1 SQVTM and CDR2 ANQGSEA. In DNA, the CDR3 is TGCAGCGTCCGGGCTAGCGGATTCACCGGGGAGCTGTTTTTT. Its translation: CSVRASGFTGELFF.

The chain links TRBV28 to TRBJ2-7; 9 nucleotides align to TRBD1. The CDR3 is made up of 14 amino acids. V shed 4 bases, J shed 4 bases, and the junction held 5 bases outside the gene matches. Germline assignment: CDR1 MDHEN and CDR2 SYDVKM. The CDR3 region is CASSSTGGRYEQYF. CDR3 in DNA: TGTGCCAGCAGTTCGACAGGGGGTAGGTACGAGCAGTACTTC.

The V call is TRBV19, the J call TRBJ1-3; 7 bases line up with TRBD1. Germline loops: CDR1 LNHDA, CDR2 SQIVND (reference sequence). The CDR3 is made up of 18 amino acids. Losses at the gene ends were 7 bases for V and 0 bases for J; bases not matched to a gene: 15. CDR3 DNA sequence: TGTGCCAGTACCCCGATGGGGACAGCTTACATCTCTGGAAACACCATATATTTT. This encodes CASTPMGTAYISGNTIYF.

Of note for this clone: One junction end disagrees with the germline gene, perhaps due to a read error. The rearrangement links TRBV6-5 to TRBJ1-1; maybe TRBD1 (6 bases). Germline CDR1 MNHEY, CDR2 SVGAGI. The length of the CDR3 is 15 residues. The CDR3 nucleotides are TGTGCCAGCAGTGACTCAGAAGGGGGAAACACTGAAGCTTTCTTT. This codes for CASSDSEGGNTEAFF.

The chain employs TRBV30 and TRBJ2-7, with 11 bases aligning to TRBD2. The CDR3 sequence is 18 residues long. Trimming took 0 bases from V and 2 from J; bases not matched to a gene: 12. CDR1 GTSNPN and CDR2 SVGIG come from the germline V gene (reference sequence). The CDR3 nucleotides read TGTGCCTGGAGTGTACGGCTAGCGGGAGGACGGGGTACCTACGAGCAGTACTTC. Translating gives CAWSVRLAGGRGTYEQYF.

V and J are TRBV6-6 and TRBJ1-1; 8 bases align to TRBD1. CDR1 MNHNY and CDR2 SVGAGI come from the germline V gene (reference sequence). The CDR3 sequence is 15 residues long. Trimming removed 5 bases from V and 2 bases from J; junction bases left unmatched: 7. The CDR3 nucleotides are TGTGCCAGCAGTGGCGTAGACAGGGGAAACACTGAAGCTTTCTTT. Its protein is CASSGVDRGNTEAFF.

The V call is TRBV5-1, the J call TRBJ2-3; D gene ambiguous. CDR3 length equals 14 residues. Trimming cost V 2 bases and J 0 bases, with 7 bases left between them. Germline V gene lookup returns CDR1 SGHRS and CDR2 YFSETQ. For the CDR3, the DNA is TGCGCCAGCAGCTTTACAGTGAGCACAGATACGCAGTATTTT. Encoded protein: CASSFTVSTDTQYF. The complete variable domain, with remaining parts taken from reference TRBV5-1 and TRBJ2-3, reads KAGVTQTPRYLIKTRGQQVTLSCSPISGHRSVSWYQQTPGQGLQFLFEYFSETQRNKGNFPGRFSGRQFSNSRSEMNVSTLELGDSALYLCASSFTVSTDTQYFGPGTRLTVL.

This CDR3 is CASSGPPGGYSTDTQYF. DNA for the CDR3: TGTGCCAGCAGCGGCCCCCCGGGGGGTTATAGCACAGATACGCAGTATTTT. The rearrangement uses TRBV9 and TRBJ2-3, with 7 bases lining up with TRBD2. This CDR3 comprises 17 residues. The junction had 10 bases not matched to a gene; V was cut back by 3 bases and J by 0 bases. Germline CDR1 and CDR2: SGDLS and YYNGEE.

The chain employs TRBV19 and TRBJ1-5; TRBD1 agrees at 7 bases. CDR3 length equals 14 residues. CDR1 is LNHDA and CDR2 is SQIVND in the germline V gene (reference sequence). Unmatched junction bases numbered 10, after V lost 9 bases and J lost 5 bases. DNA for the CDR3: TGTGCCAGCAGCGGACAGGAGGGTTATCAGCCCCAGCATTTT. The encoded protein is CASSGQEGYQPQHF.

V usage is TRBV27 and J usage is TRBJ2-1; 11 bases are shared with TRBD2. The V segment lost 7 bases and the J segment 8 bases; nucleotides outside the gene matches: 4. CDR3 length equals 13 residues. Germline assignment: CDR1 MNHEY and CDR2 SMNVEV (reference sequence). Here the CDR3 reads CASISGRGDEQFF. CDR3 nucleotide sequence: TGTGCCAGCATTAGCGGGAGGGGCGATGAGCAGTTCTTC.

The chain combines TRBV5-1 with TRBJ2-5; 7 positions agree with TRBD2. The J call may be wrong; the DNA end is better matched by TRBJ2-7. The V gene's germline CDR1 is SGHRS and CDR2 YFSETQ. The CDR3 consists of 15 residues. For the CDR3, the DNA is TGCGCCAGCAGCTTGGGAGGCGGGAGCTTCTACGAGCAGTACTTC. As protein: CASSLGGGSFYEQYF.

CDR3 region: CASSLFGTGSHEQYF. Here the CDR3 DNA reads TGTGCCAGCAGCTTGTTTGGTACAGGGAGCCACGAGCAGTACTTC. V and J are TRBV5-4 and TRBJ2-7; a weak D match, TRBD1 (6 bases). The CDR3 extends over 15 amino acids. Germline loops: CDR1 SGHNT, CDR2 YYREEE (reference sequence). V gave up 1 base and J gave up 5 bases, with 16 bases separating them.

The gene calls are TRBV5-1 and TRBJ1-3; TRBD1 is a possible D gene (5 bases). Trimming took 0 bases from V and 4 from J, leaving 14 bases between them. The CDR3 loop spans 16 amino acids. Germline CDR1 reads SGHRS; CDR2 reads YFSETQ. DNA for the CDR3: TGCGCCAGCAGCTTGGCCCCCGGGACTACCGGAAACACCATATATTTT. It is translated as CASSLAPGTTGNTIYF.